The 30 T cell receptor beta chains given below trace back to one sample, sequenced in a study of identical twins (dated by TCRdb to the mid-2010s). Libraries came from 5' RACE. Sequencing was performed on an Illumina HiSeq 2000. TCRdb trimmed public reads at Q25 via fastp, called clones via MiXCR and kept in-frame beta chains. When rows share a CDR3 protein, they turn into one entry using the most common DNA and genes. Present in this sample are some 600,000 distinct CDR3 sequences, just over 7% of which were seen just once. The ten largest clones take up 1.5% to 2% of the sample. This same sample was also part of a study on yellow fever vaccine responses in identical twins.

The source material was PBMCs. All receptors come from a young woman in good health.

V and J are TRBV5-1 and TRBJ2-1; TRBD1 or TRBD2 may be the D gene (7 bases each). The CDR3 loop spans 15 amino acids. Trimming removed 4 bases at V and 0 bases at J, with 11 bases between. Germline V lookup: CDR1 SGHRS, CDR2 YFSETQ. CDR3: CASSGGDSSYNEQFF. CDR3 in DNA: TGCGCCAGCAGCGGGGGGGACAGCTCCTACAATGAGCAGTTCTTC.

This clonotype has only a few counts. The chain uses TRBV28 and TRBJ2-7, with 15 bases matching TRBD2. This CDR3 spans 20 amino acids. The J segment lost 5 bases and the V segment lost 6 bases, leaving 20 bases of the junction unmatched. Germline values: CDR1 MDHEN, CDR2 SYDVKM. The chain's CDR3 is CASRRGGPGLAGGPWNEQYF. The CDR3 DNA reads TGTGCCAGCAGGAGGGGGGGACCTGGACTAGCGGGAGGGCCGTGGAACGAGCAGTACTTC.

This chain joins TRBV6-1 and TRBJ2-1, with 9 bases lining up with TRBD2. Germline V gives CDR1 MNHNS, CDR2 SASEGT. The CDR3 is made up of 16 amino acids. V shed 6 bases and J 9 bases; nucleotides not matched to a gene: 15. CDR3 amino acids: CASRILAGAPTGEQFF. The CDR3 coding sequence is TGTGCCAGCAGGATTTTAGCGGGAGCCCCGACTGGTGAGCAGTTCTTC.

This clonotype was recorded a few times. The V gene is TRBV5-1, the J gene TRBJ2-5; TRBD1 or TRBD2 may be the D gene (6 bases each). Trimming cost V 1 base and J 5 bases, with 24 bases left between them. In germline, CDR1 is SGHRS, CDR2 YFSETQ. This CDR3 comprises 18 residues. The CDR3 loop reads CASSLSFRGTSEKETQYF. CDR3 in DNA: TGCGCCAGCAGCTTGTCATTTCGGGGGACAAGTGAGAAGGAGACCCAGTACTTC.

This clonotype was recorded at least ten times. This chain connects TRBV2 to TRBJ2-2; D gene unclear. The CDR3 spans 15 residues. From germline, CDR1 is SNHLY and CDR2 FYNNEI. V shed 5 bases and J shed 0 bases, with 10 bases lying between them. CDR3 nucleotides: TGTGCCAGCAGTTTAAGCTCTACGAACACCGGGGAGCTGTTTTTT. Translated: CASSLSSTNTGELFF.

This clonotype has a handful of counts. V and J are TRBV9 and TRBJ1-3; unclear D gene. Trimming took 0 bases from V and 0 from J, leaving 13 bases between them. The germline V gene encodes CDR1 SGDLS and CDR2 YYNGEE. CDR3 length: 17 amino acids. This CDR3 reads CASSVAGNVGSGNTIYF. The CDR3 DNA reads TGTGCCAGCAGCGTAGCCGGGAACGTCGGCTCTGGAAACACCATATATTTT.

This clonotype came up a few times. The rearrangement uses TRBV20-1 and TRBJ2-1; D gene uncertain. The germline V and J ends were trimmed by 6 bases and 4 bases, with 7 bases remaining between them. From germline, CDR1 is DFQATT and CDR2 SNEGSKA (reference sequence). The CDR3 loop spans 11 amino acids. CDR3 sequence (DNA): TGCAGTGCGGAAAGTTACAATGAGCAGTTCTTC. Translating gives CSAESYNEQFF.

The table lists this clonotype with many counts. V and J are TRBV20-1 and TRBJ2-3, with TRBD2 matching 12 bases. Germline CDR1 DFQATT, CDR2 SNEGSKA (reference sequence). With 1 base clipped from V and 0 bases from J, the junction kept 8 bases outside the gene matches. This CDR3 is 18 amino acids long. CDR3 in DNA: TGCAGTGCTAGAGGTGGGACTAGCGGGCGAACTAGCACAGATACGCAGTATTTT. Translating gives CSARGGTSGRTSTDTQYF.

The table lists this clonotype with a few counts. The genes are TRBV7-9 and TRBJ2-7, with 7 nucleotides matching TRBD1. The V gene end was trimmed by 3 bases and the J gene end by 3 bases; junction bases not matched to a gene: 8. Germline CDR1 and CDR2: SEHNR and FQNEAQ (reference sequence). There are 15 residues in the CDR3. The chain's CDR3 is CASSFRPTGSYEQYF. CDR3 nucleotide sequence: TGTGCCAGCAGCTTCCGGCCGACAGGGAGCTACGAGCAGTACTTC.

V gene TRBV20-1 combines with J gene TRBJ2-7; possibly TRBD2 for D (6 bases). CDR3 length: 13 residues. V shed 6 bases and J shed 1 base, with 13 bases lying between them. Per germline, CDR1 DFQATT and CDR2 SNEGSKA (reference sequence). The CDR3 DNA is TGCAGTGCCCCGGGGACTGGATCCTACGAGCAGTACTTC. As protein: CSAPGTGSYEQYF.

This clonotype was observed many times. The chain couples TRBV5-1 to TRBJ2-1; TRBD2 aligns across 10 bases. CDR3 length: 18 amino acids. The V segment lost 0 bases and the J segment 1 base; nucleotides outside the gene matches: 7. CDR1 and CDR2 from the germline V gene are SGHRS and YFSETQ. CDR3 DNA: TGCGCCAGCAGCTTGGTGGCTAGCGGGAGTTTGTCCTACAATGAGCAGTTCTTC. Translating it yields CASSLVASGSLSYNEQFF.

There are a few counts of this clonotype. This sequence joins TRBV14 and TRBJ2-1; D is perhaps TRBD2 (5 bases). Trimming pared 0 bases from V and 3 bases from J, leaving 24 bases between. CDR1 is SGHDN and CDR2 is FVKESK in the germline V gene. This CDR3 contains 20 residues. The CDR3 here is CASSQDWAASPKGIYNEQFF. In DNA form, the CDR3 reads TGTGCCAGCAGCCAAGACTGGGCGGCTAGCCCCAAGGGCATCTACAATGAGCAGTTCTTC.

The chain links TRBV12-3 or TRBV12-4 to TRBJ1-6, with D maybe TRBD1 (6 bases). The germline V and J ends were trimmed by 1 base and 11 bases, with 15 bases remaining between them. The CDR3 sequence is 15 residues long. The chain's CDR3 is CASSLGLIQGTPLHF. The DNA of the CDR3 is TGTGCCAGCAGTTTAGGACTCATTCAGGGGACACCCCTCCACTTT.

This clonotype occurred many times. The chain has TRBV4-1 and TRBJ2-3, with D unresolved. V lost 0 bases and J lost 2, with 15 bases in between. CDR1 and CDR2 from the germline V gene are MGHRA and YSYEKL. The CDR3 covers 17 residues. CDR3 bases: TGCGCCAGCAGCCAAGAGATGCTCGGAGATTCCACAGATACGCAGTATTTT. Translated, it gives CASSQEMLGDSTDTQYF.

This clonotype was counted ten times or more. The V and J genes are TRBV4-1 and TRBJ2-3; D remains unclear. V lost 1 base and J 3 bases, leaving 8 bases between the germline ends. CDR3 length equals 14 residues. Germline V CDR1 and CDR2: MGHRA, YSYEKL. CDR3 sequence (DNA): TGCGCCAGCAGCCAAGGGGAATTTACAGATACGCAGTATTTT. This gives the protein CASSQGEFTDTQYF.

The V gene is TRBV10-3, the J gene TRBJ1-1; TRBD1 might be the D (6 bases). The germline V and J ends were trimmed by 7 bases and 5 bases, with 17 bases remaining between them. Germline V CDR1 and CDR2: ENHRY, SYGVKD. The CDR3 is made up of 14 amino acids. This CDR3 reads CAINSGTRRTEAFF. As DNA, the CDR3 is TGTGCCATCAATTCCGGGACACGGAGGACTGAAGCTTTCTTT.

This clonotype was picked up a small number of times. V and J are TRBV6-5 and TRBJ2-2; TRBD1 aligns across 8 bases. The CDR3 runs 12 residues. Losses at the gene ends were 6 bases for V and 13 bases for J; bases not matched to a gene: 7. Germline V CDR1 and CDR2: MNHEY, SVGAGI. The CDR3 is CASRQGATGLFF. The CDR3 DNA reads TGTGCCAGCAGGCAGGGGGCGACGGGGCTGTTTTTT.

The chain uses TRBV29-1 and TRBJ2-7, with no clear D. Germline-derived CDR1 and CDR2 are SQVTM and ANQGSEA. V was shortened by 7 bases and J by 4 bases, with 8 bases between the two germline ends. The CDR3 spans 10 residues. The CDR3 DNA sequence: TGCAGCGCCGTTGGGTACGAGCAGTACTTC. Translation gives CSAVGYEQYF.

CDR3 sequence: CASSYDSYSYEQYF. DNA of the CDR3: TGTGCCAGCAGCTATGACTCGTACTCCTACGAGCAGTACTTC. V is TRBV9 and J is TRBJ2-7; D ambiguous. The germline V gene encodes CDR1 SGDLS and CDR2 YYNGEE. This CDR3 region has 14 residues. Trimming removed 4 bases at V and 0 bases at J, with 11 bases between. The full variable domain, rest sourced from reference TRBV9 and TRBJ2-7, is DSGVTQTPKHLITATGQRVTLRCSPRSGDLSVYWYQQSLDQGLQFLIQYYNGEERAKGNILERFSAQQFPDLHSELNLSSLELGDSALYFCASSYDSYSYEQYFGPGTRLTVT.

This rearrangement joins TRBV18 to TRBJ2-7; no firm D call. The CDR3 consists of 14 residues. The germline V and J ends were trimmed by 0 bases and 4 bases, with 10 bases remaining between them. Germline CDR1 is KGHSH and CDR2 is LQKENI. The CDR3 spells CASSPPPRPYEQYF. In nucleotides, the CDR3 is TGTGCCAGCTCACCACCGCCCAGGCCATACGAGCAGTACTTC.

The chain carries TRBV27 and TRBJ2-7; tentatively, D is TRBD1 (6 bases). CDR3 length: 16 amino acids. The germline V and J ends were trimmed by 1 base and 5 bases, with 18 bases remaining between them. Per germline, CDR1 MNHEY and CDR2 SMNVEV (reference sequence). The CDR3 nucleotides are TGTGCCAGCAGTTTATATCAGGGGTCGGACAAGGACGAGCAGTACTTC. Its translation: CASSLYQGSDKDEQYF.

This rearrangement joins TRBV20-1 to TRBJ2-3; 11 bases align to TRBD1. The CDR3 has 14 amino acids. V shed 3 bases, J shed 5 bases, and the junction held 4 bases outside the gene matches. Germline values: CDR1 DFQATT, CDR2 SNEGSKA (reference sequence). CDR3 loop: CSASRGQGGDTQYF. CDR3 nucleotide sequence: TGCAGTGCTAGCCGGGGACAGGGGGGAGATACGCAGTATTTT.

V gene TRBV21-1 combines with J gene TRBJ2-7; TRBD1 is taken as the D call from the table, unchecked against the DNA. TRBV21-1 is listed as a pseudogene. The CDR3 is 16 residues long. The CDR3 sequence: CASSNDNRGRPYEQYV. Written as DNA, the CDR3 is TGTGCCAGCAGCAACGACAACAGGGGTCGTCCCTACGAGCAGTACGTC.

This clonotype was seen repeatedly, ten times or more. The rearrangement joins TRBV25-1 to TRBJ2-1; 15 positions agree with TRBD2. After removal of 6 bases from V and 12 bases from J, the junction contained 12 bases not matched to a gene. Germline lookup yields CDR1 MGHDK and CDR2 SYGVNS. The CDR3 runs 16 residues. DNA of the CDR3: TGTGCCAGCAGCCCCGGGACTAGCGGGAGGATGGGGAGGCAGTTCTTC. As protein: CASSPGTSGRMGRQFF.

This clonotype was seen a handful of times. This chain links TRBV5-1 with TRBJ2-3, with TRBD2 matching over 13 bases. Germline CDR1 SGHRS, CDR2 YFSETQ. Trimming removed 0 bases from V and 2 bases from J; junction bases left unmatched: 9. The CDR3 totals 19 residues. CDR3 DNA: TGCGCCAGCAGCTTGGCCGGACTAGCGGGGGAACTCGACACAGATACGCAGTATTTT. Residues: CASSLAGLAGELDTDTQYF.

The genes are TRBV11-2 and TRBJ2-3; 7 nucleotides agree with TRBD1. The CDR3 has 15 amino acids. CDR1 is SGHAT and CDR2 is FQNNGV in the germline V gene. V gave up 5 bases and J gave up 6 bases; unmatched junction bases: 11. The CDR3 coding sequence is TGTGCCAGCAGCCCGGATAGGGGGCGCCCCGATACGCAGTATTTT. This sequence encodes CASSPDRGRPDTQYF.

This clonotype occurred many times. The chain has TRBV4-1 and TRBJ2-3, with 7 nucleotides matching TRBD2. Trimming took 2 bases from V and 4 from J; bases not matched to a gene: 6. The CDR3 length is 15 residues. The germline gives CDR1 MGHRA, CDR2 YSYEKL. The CDR3 loop is CASSQRGEGSDTQYF. Here the CDR3 DNA reads TGCGCCAGCAGCCAACGAGGGGAGGGATCAGATACGCAGTATTTT.

This clonotype was observed many times. The chain uses TRBV20-1 and TRBJ2-5, with 9 positions matching TRBD2. Germline V lookup: CDR1 DFQATT, CDR2 SNEGSKA (reference sequence). This CDR3 region has 16 residues. After removal of 6 bases from V and 0 bases from J, the junction contained 11 bases not matched to a gene. DNA for the CDR3: TGCAGTGCCCAGAGACTAGCGGCGATGTACCAAGAGACCCAGTACTTC. Translation gives CSAQRLAAMYQETQYF.

The chain carries TRBV7-8 and TRBJ2-1; D call uncertain. V lost 3 bases, J lost 2 bases, and 8 bases lay in between. The CDR3 has 14 residues. The germline V gene encodes CDR1 SGHVS and CDR2 FQNEAQ. DNA for the CDR3: TGTGCCAGCAGCTTCAAGACCCCCTACAATGAGCAGTTCTTC. Translated: CASSFKTPYNEQFF.

The chain links TRBV20-1 to TRBJ1-5; weak D call: TRBD1 (6 bases). Trimming left V 5 bases short and J 7 bases short, with 21 bases between. Germline V gene data show CDR1 as DFQATT and CDR2 as SNEGSKA (reference sequence). The CDR3 is made up of 15 amino acids. This CDR3 reads CSASRGGDTPQPQHF. CDR3 sequence (DNA): TGCAGTGCTTCCCGAGGGGGGGACACTCCCCAGCCCCAGCATTTT.